The T cell receptor (beta chain) under discussion was sequenced for a study of beta chain features in type 1 diabetes. The isolated RNA, all of it, was reverse transcribed, so expressed TCRB transcripts were what got sequenced. Method: immunoSEQ multiplex PCR; TCRdb's copy keeps in-frame clones and lacks some. This sample has about 230,000 clones, with 7.5% to 10% found just once. The germline CDR1 and CDR2 sequences are KGHSH and LQKENI. The V end was cut by 4 bases, the J end by 8 bases, with 14 bases between. The CDR3 runs 13 residues. The sequenced material came from naive CD4+ T cells from blood. The clonotype originates from a young woman in good health. The V call is TRBV18, the J call TRBJ1-2, with a tentative D call TRBD1 (5 bases). The CDR3 coding sequence is TGTGCCAGCTCACAACAGGAGGGCGGAGGCTACACCTTC. It encodes CASSQQEGGGYTF.